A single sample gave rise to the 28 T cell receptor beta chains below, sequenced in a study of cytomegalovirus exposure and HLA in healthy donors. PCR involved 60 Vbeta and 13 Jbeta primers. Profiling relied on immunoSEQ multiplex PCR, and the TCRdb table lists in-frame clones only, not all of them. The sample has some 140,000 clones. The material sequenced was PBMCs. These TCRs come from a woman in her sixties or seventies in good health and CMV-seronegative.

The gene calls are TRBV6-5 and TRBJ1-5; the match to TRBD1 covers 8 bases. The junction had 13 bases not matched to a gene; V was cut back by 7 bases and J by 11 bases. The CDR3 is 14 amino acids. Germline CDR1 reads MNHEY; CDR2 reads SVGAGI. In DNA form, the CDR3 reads TGTGCCAGCACCCGGGACAGGTCCTCCAAGGCCCAGCATTTT. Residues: CASTRDRSSKAQHF.

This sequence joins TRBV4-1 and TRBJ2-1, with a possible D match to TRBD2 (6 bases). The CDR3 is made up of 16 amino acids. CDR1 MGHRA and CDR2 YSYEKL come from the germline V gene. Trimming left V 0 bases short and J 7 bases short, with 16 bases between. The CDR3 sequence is CASSQDLSGIRNEQFF. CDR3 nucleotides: TGCGCCAGCAGCCAAGATCTTAGCGGCATCAGGAATGAGCAGTTCTTC.

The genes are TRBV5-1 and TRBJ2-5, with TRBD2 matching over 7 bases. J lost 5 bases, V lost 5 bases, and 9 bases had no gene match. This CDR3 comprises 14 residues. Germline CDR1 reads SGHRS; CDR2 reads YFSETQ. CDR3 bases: TGCGCCAGCAGGATGGGAGGGTTGCAGGAGACCCAGTACTTC. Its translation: CASRMGGLQETQYF.

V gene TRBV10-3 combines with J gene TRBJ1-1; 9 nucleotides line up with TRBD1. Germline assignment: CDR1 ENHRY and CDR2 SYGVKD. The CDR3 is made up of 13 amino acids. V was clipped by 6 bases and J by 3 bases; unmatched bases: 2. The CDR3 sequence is CAISRDRDTEAFF. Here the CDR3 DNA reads TGTGCCATCAGCCGGGACAGGGACACTGAAGCTTTCTTT.

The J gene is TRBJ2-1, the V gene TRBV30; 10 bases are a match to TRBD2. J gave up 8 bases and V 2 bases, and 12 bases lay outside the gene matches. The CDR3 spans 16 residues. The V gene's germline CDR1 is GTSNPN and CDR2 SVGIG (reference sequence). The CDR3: CAWSPTWASGSDEQFF. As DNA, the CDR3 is TGTGCCTGGAGTCCTACCTGGGCTAGCGGGAGTGATGAGCAGTTCTTC.

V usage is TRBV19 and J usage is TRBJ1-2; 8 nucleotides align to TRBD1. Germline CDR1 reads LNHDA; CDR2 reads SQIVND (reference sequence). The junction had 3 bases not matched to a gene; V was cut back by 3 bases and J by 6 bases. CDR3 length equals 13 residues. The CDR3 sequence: CASSISGGDGYTF. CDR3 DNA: TGTGCCAGTAGTATTTCAGGGGGCGATGGCTACACCTTC.

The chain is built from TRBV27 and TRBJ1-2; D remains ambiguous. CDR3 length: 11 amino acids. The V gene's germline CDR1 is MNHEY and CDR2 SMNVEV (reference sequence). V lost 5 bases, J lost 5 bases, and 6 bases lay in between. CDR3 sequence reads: CASSPGYGYTF. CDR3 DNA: TGTGCCAGCAGTCCCGGGTATGGCTACACCTTC.

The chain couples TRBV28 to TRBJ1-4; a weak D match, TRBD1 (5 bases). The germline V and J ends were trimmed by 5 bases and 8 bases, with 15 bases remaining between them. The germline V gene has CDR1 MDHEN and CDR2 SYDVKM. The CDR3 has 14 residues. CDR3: CASSAGQEGEKLFF. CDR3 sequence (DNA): TGTGCCAGCAGTGCGGGGCAAGAGGGGGAAAAACTGTTTTTT.

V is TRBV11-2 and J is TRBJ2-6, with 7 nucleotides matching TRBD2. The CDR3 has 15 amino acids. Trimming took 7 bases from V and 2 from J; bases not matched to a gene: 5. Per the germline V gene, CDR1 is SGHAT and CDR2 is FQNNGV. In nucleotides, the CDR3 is TGTGCCAGCACCCAAGGGAGGGCTGGGGCCAACGTCCTGACTTTC. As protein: CASTQGRAGANVLTF.

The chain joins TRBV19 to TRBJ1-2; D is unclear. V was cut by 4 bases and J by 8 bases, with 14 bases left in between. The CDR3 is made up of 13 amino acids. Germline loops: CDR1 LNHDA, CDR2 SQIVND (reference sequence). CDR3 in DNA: TGTGCCAGTAGTACCTACCCCCCGAGGGGCTACACCTTC. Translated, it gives CASSTYPPRGYTF.

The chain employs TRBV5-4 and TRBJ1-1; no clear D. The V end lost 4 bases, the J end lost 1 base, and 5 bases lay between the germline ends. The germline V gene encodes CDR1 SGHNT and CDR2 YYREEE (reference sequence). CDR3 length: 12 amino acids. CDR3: CASSEGNTEAFF. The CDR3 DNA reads TGTGCCAGCAGCGAGGGGAACACTGAAGCTTTCTTT.

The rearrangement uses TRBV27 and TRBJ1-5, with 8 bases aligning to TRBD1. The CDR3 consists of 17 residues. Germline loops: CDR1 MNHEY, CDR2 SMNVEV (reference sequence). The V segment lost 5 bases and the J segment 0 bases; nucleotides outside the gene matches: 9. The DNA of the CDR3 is TGTGCCAGCAGTGGACAGGGAATAACAGATAGCAATCAGCCCCAGCATTTT. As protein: CASSGQGITDSNQPQHF.

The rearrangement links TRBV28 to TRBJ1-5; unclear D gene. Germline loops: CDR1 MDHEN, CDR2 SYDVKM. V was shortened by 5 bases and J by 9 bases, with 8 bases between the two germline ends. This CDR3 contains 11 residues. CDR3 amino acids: CASSLSWPQHF. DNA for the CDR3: TGTGCCAGCAGTCTCTCTTGGCCCCAGCATTTT.

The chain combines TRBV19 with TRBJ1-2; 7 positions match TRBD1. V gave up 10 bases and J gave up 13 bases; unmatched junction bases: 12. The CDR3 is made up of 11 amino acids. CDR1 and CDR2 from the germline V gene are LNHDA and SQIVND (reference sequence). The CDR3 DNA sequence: TGTGCCACCTCGGGACAGCTCGGGCGCACCTTC. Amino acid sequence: CATSGQLGRTF. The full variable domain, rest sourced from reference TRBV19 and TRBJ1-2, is DGGITQSPKYLFRKEGQNVTLSCEQNLNHDAMYWYRQDPGQGLRLIYYSQIVNDFQKGDIAEGYSVSREKKESFPLTVTSAQKNPTAFYLCATSGQLGRTFGSGTRLTVV.

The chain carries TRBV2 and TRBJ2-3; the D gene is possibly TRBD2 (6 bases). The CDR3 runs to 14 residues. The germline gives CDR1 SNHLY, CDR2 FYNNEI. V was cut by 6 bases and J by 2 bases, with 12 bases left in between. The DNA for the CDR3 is TGTGCCAGCAGGATCGGGAGTTCCACAGATACGCAGTATTTT. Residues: CASRIGSSTDTQYF.

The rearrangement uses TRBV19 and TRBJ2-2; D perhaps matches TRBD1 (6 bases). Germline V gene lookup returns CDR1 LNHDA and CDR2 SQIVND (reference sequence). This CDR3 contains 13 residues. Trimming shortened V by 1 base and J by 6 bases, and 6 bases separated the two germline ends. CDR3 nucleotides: TGTGCCAGTAGTATAGGACAGGCCGGGGAGCTGTTTTTT. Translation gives CASSIGQAGELFF.

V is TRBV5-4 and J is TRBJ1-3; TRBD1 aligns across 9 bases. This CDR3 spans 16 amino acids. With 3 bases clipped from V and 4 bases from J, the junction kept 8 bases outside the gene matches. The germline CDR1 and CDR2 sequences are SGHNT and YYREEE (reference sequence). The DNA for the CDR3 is TGTGCCAGCAGCTCAGAACCGGGACAGGGAGGAAACACCATATATTTT. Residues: CASSSEPGQGGNTIYF.

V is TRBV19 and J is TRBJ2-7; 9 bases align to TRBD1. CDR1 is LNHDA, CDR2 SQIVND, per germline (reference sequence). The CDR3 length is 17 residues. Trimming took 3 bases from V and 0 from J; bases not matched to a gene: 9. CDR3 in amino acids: CASSISADRGFSYEQYF. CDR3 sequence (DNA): TGTGCCAGTAGTATCTCCGCGGACAGGGGATTCTCCTACGAGCAGTACTTC.

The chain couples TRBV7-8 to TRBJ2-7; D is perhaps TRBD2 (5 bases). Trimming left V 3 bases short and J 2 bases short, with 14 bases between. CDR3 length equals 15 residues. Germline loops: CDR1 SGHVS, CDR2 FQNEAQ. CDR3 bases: TGTGCCAGCAGCTTCGGTCTCGGGAATACCTACGAGCAGTACTTC. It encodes CASSFGLGNTYEQYF.

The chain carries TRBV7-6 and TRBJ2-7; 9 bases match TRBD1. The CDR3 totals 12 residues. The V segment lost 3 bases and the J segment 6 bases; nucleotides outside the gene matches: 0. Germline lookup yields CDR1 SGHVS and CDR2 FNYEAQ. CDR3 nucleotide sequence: TGTGCCAGCAGCTTGACAGGGGGCGAGCAGTACTTC. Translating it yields CASSLTGGEQYF.

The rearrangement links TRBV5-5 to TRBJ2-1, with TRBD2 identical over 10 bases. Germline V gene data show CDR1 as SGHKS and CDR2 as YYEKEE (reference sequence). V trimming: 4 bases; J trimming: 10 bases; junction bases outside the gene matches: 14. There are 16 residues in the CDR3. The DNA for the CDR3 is TGTGCCAGCAGCCCCCAGGTGGCTAGCGGGGGCCCCGAGCAGTTCTTC. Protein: CASSPQVASGGPEQFF.

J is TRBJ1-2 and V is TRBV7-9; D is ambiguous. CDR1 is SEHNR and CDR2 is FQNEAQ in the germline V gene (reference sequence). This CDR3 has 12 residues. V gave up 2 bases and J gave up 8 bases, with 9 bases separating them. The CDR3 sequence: CASSLRLGGYTF. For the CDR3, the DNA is TGTGCCAGCAGCTTAAGACTAGGGGGCTACACCTTC.

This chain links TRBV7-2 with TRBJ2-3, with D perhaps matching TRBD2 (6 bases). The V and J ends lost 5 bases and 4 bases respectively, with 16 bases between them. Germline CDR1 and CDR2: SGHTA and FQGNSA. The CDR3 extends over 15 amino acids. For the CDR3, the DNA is TGTGCCAGCAGCCCAAATAGCGCGGGGCCAGATACGCAGTATTTT. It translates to CASSPNSAGPDTQYF.

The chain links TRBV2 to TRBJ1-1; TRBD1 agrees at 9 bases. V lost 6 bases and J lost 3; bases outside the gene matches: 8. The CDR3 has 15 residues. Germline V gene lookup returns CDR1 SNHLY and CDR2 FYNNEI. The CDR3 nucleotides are TGTGCCAGCAGGGATACAGGGGGCCCGTACACTGAAGCTTTCTTT. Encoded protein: CASRDTGGPYTEAFF.

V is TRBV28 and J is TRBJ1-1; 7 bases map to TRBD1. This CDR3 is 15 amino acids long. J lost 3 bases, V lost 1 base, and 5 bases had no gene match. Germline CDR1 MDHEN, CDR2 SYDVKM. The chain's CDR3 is CASSLSTGADTEAFF. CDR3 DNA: TGTGCCAGCAGTTTATCTACAGGGGCTGACACTGAAGCTTTCTTT.

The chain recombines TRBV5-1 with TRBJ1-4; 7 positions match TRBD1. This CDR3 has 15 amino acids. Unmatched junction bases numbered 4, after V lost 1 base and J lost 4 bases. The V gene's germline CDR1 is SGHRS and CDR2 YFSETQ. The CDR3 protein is CASSLFDRDNEKLFF. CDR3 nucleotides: TGCGCCAGCAGCTTGTTTGACAGGGATAATGAAAAACTGTTTTTT.

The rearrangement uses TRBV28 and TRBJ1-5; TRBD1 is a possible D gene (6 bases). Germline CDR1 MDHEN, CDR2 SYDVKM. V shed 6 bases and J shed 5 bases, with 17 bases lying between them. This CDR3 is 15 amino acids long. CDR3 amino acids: CASRFIGGADQPQHF. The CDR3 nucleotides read TGTGCCAGCAGATTTATAGGGGGGGCTGATCAGCCCCAGCATTTT.

The CDR3 region has the DNA TGTGCCATGCGGACTAGTTCTGAGCAGTTCTTC. As protein: CAMRTSSEQFF. This chain joins TRBV10-3 and TRBJ2-1, with 7 bases that match TRBD2. Germline loops: CDR1 ENHRY, CDR2 SYGVKD. The junction had 5 bases not matched to a gene; V was cut back by 9 bases and J by 9 bases. The CDR3 is 11 residues long.